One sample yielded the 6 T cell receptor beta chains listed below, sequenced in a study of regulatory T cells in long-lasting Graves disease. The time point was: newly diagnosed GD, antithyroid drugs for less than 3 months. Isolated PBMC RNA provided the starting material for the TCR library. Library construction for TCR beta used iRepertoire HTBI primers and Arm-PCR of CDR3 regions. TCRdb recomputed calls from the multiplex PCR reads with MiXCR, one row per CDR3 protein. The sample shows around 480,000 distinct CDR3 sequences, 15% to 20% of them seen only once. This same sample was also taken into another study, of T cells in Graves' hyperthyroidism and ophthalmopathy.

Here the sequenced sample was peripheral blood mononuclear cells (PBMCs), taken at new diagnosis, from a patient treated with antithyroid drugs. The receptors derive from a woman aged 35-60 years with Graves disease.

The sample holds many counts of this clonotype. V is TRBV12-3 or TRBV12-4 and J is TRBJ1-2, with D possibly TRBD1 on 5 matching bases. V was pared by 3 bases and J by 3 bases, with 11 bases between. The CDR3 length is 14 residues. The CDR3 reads CASSLGGAYYGYTF. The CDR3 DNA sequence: TGTGCCAGCAGTTTGGGAGGGGCGTACTATGGCTACACCTTC.

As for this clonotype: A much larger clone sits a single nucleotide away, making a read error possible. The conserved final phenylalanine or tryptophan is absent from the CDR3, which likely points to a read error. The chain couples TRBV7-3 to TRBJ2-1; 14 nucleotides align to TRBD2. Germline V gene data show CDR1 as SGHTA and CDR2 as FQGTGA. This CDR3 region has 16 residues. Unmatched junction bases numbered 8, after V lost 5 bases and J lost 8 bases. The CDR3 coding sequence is TGTGCCAGCAGCGAAGGGACTAGCGGGGGCCGTGATGAGCAGTTCTCC. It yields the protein CASSEGTSGGRDEQFS.

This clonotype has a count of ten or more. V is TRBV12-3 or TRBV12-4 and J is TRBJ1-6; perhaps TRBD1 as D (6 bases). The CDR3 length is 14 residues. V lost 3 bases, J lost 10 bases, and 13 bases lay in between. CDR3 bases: TGTGCCAGCAGTTTCGGGGGGCCAGAGTCACCCCTCCACTTT. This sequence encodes CASSFGGPESPLHF.

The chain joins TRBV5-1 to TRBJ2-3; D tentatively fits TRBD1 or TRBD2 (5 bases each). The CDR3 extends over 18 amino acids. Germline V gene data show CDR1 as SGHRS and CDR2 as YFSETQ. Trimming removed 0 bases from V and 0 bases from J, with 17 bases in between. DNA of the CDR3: TGCGCCAGCAGCTTGGCCACTGGGGCGGGCCCTAGCACAGATACGCAGTATTTT. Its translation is CASSLATGAGPSTDTQYF.

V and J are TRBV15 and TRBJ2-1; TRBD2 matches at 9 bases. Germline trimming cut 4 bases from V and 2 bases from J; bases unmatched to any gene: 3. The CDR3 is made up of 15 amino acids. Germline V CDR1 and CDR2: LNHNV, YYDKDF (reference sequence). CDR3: CATSNKRGAYNEQFF. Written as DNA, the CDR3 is TGTGCCACCAGCAACAAGCGGGGGGCCTACAATGAGCAGTTCTTC.

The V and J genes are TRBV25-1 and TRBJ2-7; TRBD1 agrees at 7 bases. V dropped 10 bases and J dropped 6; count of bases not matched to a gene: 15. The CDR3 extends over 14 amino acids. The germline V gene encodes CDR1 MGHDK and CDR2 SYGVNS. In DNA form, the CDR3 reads TGTGCCACCATGAATCCGACAGGGCCTGCCGAGCAGTACTTC. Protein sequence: CATMNPTGPAEQYF.